This T cell receptor (beta chain) was observed in a study of cytomegalovirus exposure and HLA in healthy donors. Assay used: immunoSEQ multiplex PCR; TCRdb lists only in-frame clones, some missing. This table holds tens of thousands of clones, around nine tenths found once. CDR1 and CDR2 (germline): MNHNS, SASEGT. There are 15 residues in the CDR3. Trimming took off 5 bases at V and 6 bases at J, with 18 bases between the two ends. This sequence was found in a woman younger than 45 in good health and CMV-seronegative. Sequencing was done on a sample of PBMCs. The chain employs TRBV6-1 and TRBJ2-3; D might be TRBD1 (6 bases). The CDR3 loop reads CASSLQGFLGDTQYF. CDR3 nucleotides: TGTGCCAGCAGTTTACAGGGCTTTTTGGGGGATACGCAGTATTTT.